This section outlines one T cell receptor beta chain sequence together with its context. The data were taken from a study of T cells after somatic rescue of genetic block. There are 14 residues in the CDR3. Germline V gives CDR1 MNHEY, CDR2 SVGAGI. V was clipped by 0 bases and J by 9 bases, with 14 bases between them. The table came from immunoSEQ multiplex PCR; TCRdb's copy has only in-frame clones and leaves some out. This sample has 70,000 to 95,000 clones, with 90% found just once. The origin of this receptor is a young woman. The rearrangement links TRBV6-5 to TRBJ1-1; tentatively, D is TRBD1 (5 bases). Sequencing was carried out using peripheral blood mononuclear cells (PBMCs). The CDR3 bases are TGTGCCAGCAGTTACTCGACAACAGGCCCCCAAGCTTTCTTT. This sequence encodes CASSYSTTGPQAFF.